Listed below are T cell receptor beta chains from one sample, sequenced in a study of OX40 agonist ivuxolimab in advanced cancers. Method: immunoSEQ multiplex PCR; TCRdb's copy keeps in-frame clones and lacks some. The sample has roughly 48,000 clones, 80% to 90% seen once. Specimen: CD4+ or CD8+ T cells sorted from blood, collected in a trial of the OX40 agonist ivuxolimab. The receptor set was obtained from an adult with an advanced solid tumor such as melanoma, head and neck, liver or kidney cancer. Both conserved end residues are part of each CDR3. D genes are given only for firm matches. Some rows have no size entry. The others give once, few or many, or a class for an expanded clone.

CDR3aa: CASSETAGTDTQYF
CDR3nt: TGTGCCAGCAGCGAAACTGCTGGCACAGATACGCAGTATTTT
j_gene: TRBJ2-3
v_gene: TRBV27
d_gene: NA
abundance: few

CDR3aa: CASSPTGSSYNEQFF
CDR3nt: TGTGCCAGCAGCCCTACAGGGAGCTCCTACAATGAGCAGTTCTTC
j_gene: TRBJ2-1
v_gene: TRBV6-4
d_gene: NA
abundance: NA

CDR3aa: CASSLGVSGYTF
CDR3nt: TGTGCCAGCAGCTTAGGAGTGTCTGGCTACACCTTC
j_gene: TRBJ1-2
v_gene: TRBV7-9
d_gene: NA
abundance: medium-sized

CDR3aa: CASSITSGVYNEQFF
CDR3nt: TGTGCCAGTAGTATAACTAGCGGGGTCTACAATGAGCAGTTCTTC
j_gene: TRBJ2-1
v_gene: TRBV19
d_gene: TRBD2
abundance: NA

CDR3aa: CATSRDDLGTSLAYNEQFF
CDR3nt: TGTGCCACCAGCAGAGATGACCTCGGGACTAGCCTCGCCTACAATGAGCAGTTCTTC
j_gene: TRBJ2-1
v_gene: TRBV15
d_gene: TRBD2
abundance: once

CDR3aa: CASSGRGVNTEAFF
CDR3nt: TGTGCCAGCAGTGGACGGGGGGTGAACACTGAAGCTTTCTTT
j_gene: TRBJ1-1
v_gene: TRBV6-1
d_gene: NA
abundance: NA

CDR3aa: CASSLRSGEQYF
CDR3nt: TGTGCCAGCAGCTTAAGGTCAGGAGAGCAGTACTTC
j_gene: TRBJ2-7
v_gene: TRBV5-8
d_gene: NA
abundance: NA

CDR3aa: CASSRGRRGPDQPQHF
CDR3nt: TGTGCCAGCAGTCGCGGGCGCAGGGGGCCGGATCAGCCCCAGCATTTT
j_gene: TRBJ1-5
v_gene: TRBV5-6
d_gene: TRBD1
abundance: NA

CDR3aa: CARPGTASYEQYF
CDR3nt: TGTGCCAGACCCGGGACGGCCTCCTACGAGCAGTACTTC
j_gene: TRBJ2-7
v_gene: TRBV28
d_gene: NA
abundance: NA

CDR3aa: CASNQEQGYNEQFF
CDR3nt: TGTGCCAGCAACCAGGAACAGGGGTACAATGAGCAGTTCTTC
j_gene: TRBJ2-1
v_gene: TRBV11-3
d_gene: TRBD1
abundance: NA

CDR3aa: CASSSRTEKISGANVLTF
CDR3nt: TGTGCCAGCAGCTCTAGGACAGAGAAAATCTCTGGGGCCAACGTCCTGACTTTC
j_gene: TRBJ2-6
v_gene: TRBV7-9
d_gene: NA
abundance: NA

CDR3aa: CAWKYGGWYGYTF
CDR3nt: TGTGCCTGGAAGTATGGGGGGTGGTATGGCTACACCTTC
j_gene: TRBJ1-2
v_gene: TRBV30
d_gene: NA
abundance: NA

CDR3aa: CASQGRPWGEKLFF
CDR3nt: TGTGCCAGCCAGGGTCGTCCGTGGGGGGAAAAACTGTTTTTT
j_gene: TRBJ1-4
v_gene: TRBV19
d_gene: NA
abundance: NA

CDR3aa: CASSLGQLGELFF
CDR3nt: TGTGCCAGCAGTCTTGGACAGCTAGGGGAGCTGTTTTTT
j_gene: TRBJ2-2
v_gene: TRBV6-6
d_gene: NA
abundance: NA

CDR3aa: CASSLGTGEYYGYTF
CDR3nt: TGTGCCAGCAGCTTAGGAACCGGAGAGTACTATGGCTACACCTTC
j_gene: TRBJ1-2
v_gene: TRBV11-3
d_gene: NA
abundance: NA

CDR3aa: CSVGGGPNYGYTF
CDR3nt: TGCAGCGTTGGGGGCGGCCCGAACTATGGCTACACCTTC
j_gene: TRBJ1-2
v_gene: TRBV29-1
d_gene: NA
abundance: NA

CDR3aa: CASSSSPSSYNEQFF
CDR3nt: TGTGCCAGCAGCTCAAGTCCTAGCTCCTACAATGAGCAGTTCTTC
j_gene: TRBJ2-1
v_gene: TRBV9
d_gene: NA
abundance: NA

CDR3aa: CASSPPGYSNQPQHF
CDR3nt: TGTGCCAGCTCACCACCTGGTTATAGCAATCAGCCCCAGCATTTT
j_gene: TRBJ1-5
v_gene: TRBV18
d_gene: NA
abundance: NA